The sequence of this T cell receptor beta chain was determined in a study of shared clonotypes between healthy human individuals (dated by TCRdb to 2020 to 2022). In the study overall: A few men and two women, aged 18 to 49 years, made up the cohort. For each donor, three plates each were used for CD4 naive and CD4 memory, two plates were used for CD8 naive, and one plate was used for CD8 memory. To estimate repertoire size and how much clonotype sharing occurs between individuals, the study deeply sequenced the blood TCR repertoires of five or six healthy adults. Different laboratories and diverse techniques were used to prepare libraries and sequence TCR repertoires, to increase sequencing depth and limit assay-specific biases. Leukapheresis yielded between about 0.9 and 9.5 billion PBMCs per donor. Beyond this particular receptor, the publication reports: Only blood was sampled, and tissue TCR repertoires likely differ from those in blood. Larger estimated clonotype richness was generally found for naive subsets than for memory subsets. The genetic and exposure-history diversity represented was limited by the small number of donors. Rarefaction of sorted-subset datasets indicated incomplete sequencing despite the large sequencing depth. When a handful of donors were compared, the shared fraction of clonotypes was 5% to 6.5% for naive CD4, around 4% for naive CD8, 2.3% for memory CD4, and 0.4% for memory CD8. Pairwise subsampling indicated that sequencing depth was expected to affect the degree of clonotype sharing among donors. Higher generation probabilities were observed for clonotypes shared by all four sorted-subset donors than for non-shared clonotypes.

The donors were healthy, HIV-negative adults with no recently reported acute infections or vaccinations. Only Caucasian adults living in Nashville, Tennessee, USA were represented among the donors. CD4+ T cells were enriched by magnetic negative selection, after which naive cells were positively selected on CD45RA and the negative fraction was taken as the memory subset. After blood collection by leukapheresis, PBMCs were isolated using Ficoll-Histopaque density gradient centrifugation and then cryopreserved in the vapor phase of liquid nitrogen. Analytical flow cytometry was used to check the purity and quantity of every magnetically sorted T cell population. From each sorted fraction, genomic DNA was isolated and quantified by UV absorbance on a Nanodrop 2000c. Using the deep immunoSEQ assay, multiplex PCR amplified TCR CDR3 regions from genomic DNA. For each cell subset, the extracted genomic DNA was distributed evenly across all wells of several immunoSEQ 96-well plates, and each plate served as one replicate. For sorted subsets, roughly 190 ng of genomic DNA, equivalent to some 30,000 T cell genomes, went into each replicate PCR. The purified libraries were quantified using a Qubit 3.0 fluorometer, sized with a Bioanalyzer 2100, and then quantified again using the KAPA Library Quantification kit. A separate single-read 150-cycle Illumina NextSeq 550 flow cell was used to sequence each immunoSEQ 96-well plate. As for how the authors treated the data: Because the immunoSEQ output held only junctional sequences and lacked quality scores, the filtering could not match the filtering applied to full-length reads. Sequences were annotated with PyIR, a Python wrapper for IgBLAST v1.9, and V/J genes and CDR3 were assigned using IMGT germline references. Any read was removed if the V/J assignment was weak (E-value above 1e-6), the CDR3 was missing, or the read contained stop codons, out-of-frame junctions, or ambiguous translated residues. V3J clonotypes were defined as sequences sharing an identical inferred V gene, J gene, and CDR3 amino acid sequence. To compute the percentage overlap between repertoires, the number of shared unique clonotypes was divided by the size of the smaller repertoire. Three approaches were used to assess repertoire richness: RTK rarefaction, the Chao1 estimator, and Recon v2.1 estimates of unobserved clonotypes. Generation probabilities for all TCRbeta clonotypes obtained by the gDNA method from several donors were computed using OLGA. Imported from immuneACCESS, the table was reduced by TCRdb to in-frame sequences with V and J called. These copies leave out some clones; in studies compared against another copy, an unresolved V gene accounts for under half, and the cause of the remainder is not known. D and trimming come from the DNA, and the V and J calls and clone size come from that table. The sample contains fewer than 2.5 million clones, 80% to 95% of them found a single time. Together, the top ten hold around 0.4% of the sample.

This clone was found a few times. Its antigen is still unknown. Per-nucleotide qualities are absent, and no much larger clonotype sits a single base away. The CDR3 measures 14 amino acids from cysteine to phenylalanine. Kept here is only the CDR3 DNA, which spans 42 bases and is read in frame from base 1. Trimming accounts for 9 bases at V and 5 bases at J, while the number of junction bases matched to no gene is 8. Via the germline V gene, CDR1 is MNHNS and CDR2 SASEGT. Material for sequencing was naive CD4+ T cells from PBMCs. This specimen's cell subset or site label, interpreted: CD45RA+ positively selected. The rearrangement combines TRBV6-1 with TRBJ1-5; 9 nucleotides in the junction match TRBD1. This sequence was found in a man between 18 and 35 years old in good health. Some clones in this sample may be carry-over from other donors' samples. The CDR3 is CASEAGQGYQPQHF. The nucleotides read TGTGCCAGTGAAGCGGGACAGGGCTATCAGCCCCAGCATTTT.